The clone carrying this T cell receptor (beta chain) was detected many times. Its antigen is currently unknown. The source of the sample is a study of T cell clonality in common variable immunodeficiency. Findings of the study overall: Compared with healthy controls, CVID subjects showed increased TCRbeta clonality, mostly in about a third.

Both groups were predominantly of Caucasian heritage. Sequencing input was equivalent genomic DNA from CVID and controls. Profiled with immunoSEQ multiplex PCR; TCRdb holds only in-frame clones, not every one. The sample was found to contain approximately 44,000 clones, and every one recurs. The receptor was derived from a person aged 18-69 years in good health. Specimen: peripheral blood mononuclear cells.

CDR3 bases read: TGTGCCAGTAGTATTGGGGCCGTAGGGCCAGAGTCCTATAATTCACCC. It specifies CASSIGAVGPESYNSP. The entire CDR3 is CASSIGAVGPESYNSPLHF. The gene calls are TRBV19 and TRBJ1-6, with a tentative D call TRBD1 (5 bases). Read sequence stops 3 residues before the CDR3 end, and the germline J gene provides the missing end. With 3 bases removed from V and 1 base from J, the gap between germline ends came to 19 bases. The CDR3 is made up of 19 amino acids. Germline V lookup: CDR1 LNHDA, CDR2 SQIVND (reference sequence).